This section outlines one T cell receptor (beta chain) sequence together with its context. This clonotype occurred a few times. Its cognate antigen has yet to be identified. Base qualities are not at hand, and no much larger clone is one base apart. This sample is part of a study of identical twins (dated by TCRdb to 2016 to 2018). Broadly, across the study: To test whether fetal clonotypes persist, this study deep-sequenced TCR alpha and beta repertoires from monozygotic twins, from unrelated adults of various ages, and from cord blood. To rule out contamination, replicate twin experiments were performed at different times with different library preparation protocols.

The V end loses 1 base and the J end loses 8 bases, and a stretch of 6 bases separates them. From the cysteine up to the phenylalanine, the CDR3 has a length of 12 residues. Left in the record is the CDR3 DNA by itself, 36 bases read in frame from the first base. The germline V gene (reference sequence) sets CDR1 to SEHNR and CDR2 to FQNEAQ. Preparation of the library involved 5' RACE. Sequencing was performed on an Illumina HiSeq 2000. A universal primer binding site was introduced by template switching, and a unique molecular identifier was present in the final cDNA, enabling accurate counting of TCR cDNA molecules. Specific primers in the conserved constant-segment region were used to synthesize first-strand cDNA for the TCR alpha and beta chains. To control for contamination, every cDNA library was double barcoded, receiving both a SMART-Mk sample barcode and Illumina barcodes. TruSeq adapter sequences, together with Illumina sample barcodes, were added in two successive PCR steps. TCR alpha and beta cDNA libraries were sequenced on the Illumina HiSeq platform with custom primers. Processing in the source paper ran as follows. MiGEC processed the raw reads to extract unique molecular identifiers, while MiXCR was used to determine the CDR3 positions. Recombination models were inferred per individual with the repgenHMM and IGoR tools using an EM algorithm. Shared clonotypes were analyzed with the tcR package in R, and sharing was normalized by the product of cloneset sizes. To study raw recombination free of thymic and clonal selection effects, out-of-frame nonproductive sequences were analyzed. The public reads were reprocessed in TCRdb via fastp at Q25 and MiXCR, keeping in-frame beta chains. Entries that share a CDR3 protein sequence are merged under the most common genes and DNA. It is TCRdb's table, rather than the study itself, that gives the V and J calls and clone size. The sample table shows around 1.7 million distinct CDR3 sequences, and about 32% are seen once. The top ten constitute less than 0.35% of the sample.

Every donor was a healthy Caucasian. Broad study findings and their caveats: Out-of-frame TCR alpha sequences shared between twins showed an excess of low generation-probability sequences compared with coincidental sharing between unrelated individuals. Because the same donors could not be followed over many years, the conclusions relied on cross-sectional statistical analysis. The excess sharing between twins in beta out-of-frame sequences was weaker because fewer shared sequences reduced the signal-to-noise ratio. Out-of-frame TCR alpha sharing in monozygotic twins was systematically underestimated by recombination models, whereas sharing between unrelated individuals was in agreement with the recombination models. Abundant cord blood beta clonotypes carried fewer insertions; young adult naive repertoires showed a weaker similar trend, while memory repertoires showed none. Zero-insertion analyses could be partly confounded by invariant T cells such as MAIT and iNKT, although diverse VJ usage argued against such confounding for most clonotypes.

The sample was cord blood. This clonotype originated in a newborn girl in good health. The chain uses TRBV7-9 and TRBJ2-1, with the identity of the D gene unclear. The CDR3 reads CASSLEVHEQFF. DNA sequence: TGTGCCAGCAGCTTAGAAGTCCATGAGCAGTTCTTC.